Below, one TCR beta chain is given with its context. Antigen: not known. Cells were stimulated nonspecifically with anti-CD3/anti-CD28 magnetic beads. Sorting of responding CD4+ T cells relied on upregulated CD40 ligand together with CD69. This entry belongs to a study of persistence of HIV-infected CD4 T cells. The libraries were made with immunoSEQ version 4 in survey mode. Sequencing was performed with immunoSEQ multiplex PCR; in TCRdb, only in-frame clones are kept and a portion is missing. The sample includes under 55,000 clones, approximately 90% of them seen just once. The CDR3 consists of 13 residues. J was trimmed by 2 bases and V by 2 bases; bases with no gene match: 2. Germline CDR1 and CDR2: GTSNPN and SVGIG (reference sequence).

The sample consisted of CD4+ T cells sorted from PBMCs after approximately 19-hour stimulation, taken from a patient who received antiretroviral therapy. The chain links TRBV30 to TRBJ1-2; 7 bases are shared with TRBD1. This sequence was found in an adult woman with HIV who was CMV-seropositive. The CDR3 DNA reads as TGTGCCTGGAGTAAGGGGGCAAACTATGGCTACACCTTC. Translated, it gives CAWSKGANYGYTF.